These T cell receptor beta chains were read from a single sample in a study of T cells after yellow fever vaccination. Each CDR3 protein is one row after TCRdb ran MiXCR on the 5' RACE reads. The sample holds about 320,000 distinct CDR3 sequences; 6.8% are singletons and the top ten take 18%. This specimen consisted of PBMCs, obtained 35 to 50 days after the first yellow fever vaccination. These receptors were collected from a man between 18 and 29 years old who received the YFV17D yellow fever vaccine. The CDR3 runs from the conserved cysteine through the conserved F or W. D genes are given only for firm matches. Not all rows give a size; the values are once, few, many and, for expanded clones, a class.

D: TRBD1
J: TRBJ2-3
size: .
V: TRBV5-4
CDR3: CASSLGLIRTGATDTQYF
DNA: TGTGCCAGCAGCTTGGGGCTTATCCGGACAGGAGCTACAGATACGCAGTATTTT

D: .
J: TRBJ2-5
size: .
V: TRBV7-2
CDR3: CASSLAVRDGETQYF
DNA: TGTGCCAGCAGCTTAGCGGTGCGAGACGGAGAGACCCAGTACTTC

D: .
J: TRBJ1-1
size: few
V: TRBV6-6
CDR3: CASSYGPEEAFF
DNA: TGTGCCAGCAGTTACGGGCCAGAAGAAGCTTTCTTT

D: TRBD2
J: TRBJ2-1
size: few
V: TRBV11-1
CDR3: CASSPIAGGPDPSYNEQFF
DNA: TGTGCCAGCAGCCCCATTGCGGGGGGGCCAGATCCCTCCTACAATGAGCAGTTCTTC

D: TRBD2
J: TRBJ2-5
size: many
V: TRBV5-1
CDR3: CASSPETSGVQETQYF
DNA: TGCGCCAGCAGCCCGGAGACTAGCGGGGTACAAGAGACCCAGTACTTC

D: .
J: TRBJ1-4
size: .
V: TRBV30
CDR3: CASPGHASEKLFF
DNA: TGTGCCTCTCCGGGTCATGCTTCTGAAAAACTGTTTTTT

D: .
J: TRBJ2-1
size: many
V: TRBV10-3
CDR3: CAIREGGENEQFF
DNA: TGTGCCATCCGAGAGGGGGGGGAGAATGAGCAGTTCTTC

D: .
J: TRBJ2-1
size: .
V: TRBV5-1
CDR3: CASSFQEGGAYNEQFF
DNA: TGCGCCAGCAGCTTTCAGGAGGGTGGGGCCTACAATGAGCAGTTCTTC

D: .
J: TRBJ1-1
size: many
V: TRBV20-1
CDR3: CSAREFRVSHTEAFF
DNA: TGCAGTGCTAGAGAGTTCAGGGTATCTCACACTGAAGCTTTCTTT

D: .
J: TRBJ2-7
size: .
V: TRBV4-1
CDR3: CASSQVGYEQYF
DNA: TGCGCCAGCAGCCAAGTAGGATACGAGCAGTACTTC

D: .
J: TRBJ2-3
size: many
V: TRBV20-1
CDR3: CSASPIGVTDTQYF
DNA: TGCAGTGCTAGCCCGATCGGGGTCACAGATACGCAGTATTTT

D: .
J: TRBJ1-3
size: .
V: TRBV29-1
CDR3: CSVRLNGNTIYF
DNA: TGCAGCGTCCGCCTTAATGGAAACACCATATATTTT

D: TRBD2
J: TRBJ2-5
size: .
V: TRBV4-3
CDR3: CASSQGGSAGRGETQYF
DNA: TGCGCCAGCAGCCAGGGAGGCTCAGCGGGGCGGGGGGAGACCCAGTACTTC

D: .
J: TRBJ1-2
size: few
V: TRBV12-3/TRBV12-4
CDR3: CASSLTGPDGYTF
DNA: TGTGCCAGCAGTCTAACGGGTCCTGATGGCTACACCTTC

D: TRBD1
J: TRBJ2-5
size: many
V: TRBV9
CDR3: CASSLSPGTGGGETQYF
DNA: TGTGCCAGCAGCCTTAGTCCCGGGACAGGGGGCGGAGAGACCCAGTACTTC

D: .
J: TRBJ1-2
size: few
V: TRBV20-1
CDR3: CSASTDGYGYTF
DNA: TGCAGTGCTAGCACCGACGGCTATGGCTACACCTTC

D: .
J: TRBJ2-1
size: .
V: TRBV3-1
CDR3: CASRSRDSYNEQFF
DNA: TGTGCCAGCAGATCGAGGGACTCCTACAATGAGCAGTTCTTC

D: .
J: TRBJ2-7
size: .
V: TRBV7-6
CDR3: CASSIGHPGYEQYF
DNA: TGTGCCAGCAGCATAGGGCACCCGGGCTACGAGCAGTACTTC

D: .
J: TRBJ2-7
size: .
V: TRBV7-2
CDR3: CASSLGGNGERNF
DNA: TGTGCCAGCAGCTTAGGGGGCAACGGGGAGAGGAACTTC

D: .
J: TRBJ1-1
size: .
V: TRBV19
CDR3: CASSPQLTVNTEAFF
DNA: TGTGCCAGTAGTCCCCAGCTGACAGTCAACACTGAAGCTTTCTTT

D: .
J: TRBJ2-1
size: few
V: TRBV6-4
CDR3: CASSDLSAGNSEQFF
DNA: TGTGCCAGCAGTGACTTATCCGCGGGGAATTCTGAGCAGTTCTTC

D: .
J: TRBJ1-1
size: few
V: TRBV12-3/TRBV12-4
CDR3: CASSFEGRITEAFF
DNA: TGTGCCAGCAGTTTCGAGGGTAGGATCACTGAAGCTTTCTTT

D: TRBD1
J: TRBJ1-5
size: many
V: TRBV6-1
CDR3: CASSSYRGLNQPQHF
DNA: TGTGCCAGCAGCTCCTACAGGGGGCTGAATCAGCCCCAGCATTTT

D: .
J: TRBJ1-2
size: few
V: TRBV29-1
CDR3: CSVVAQETNYGYTF
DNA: TGCAGCGTTGTGGCGCAGGAAACAAACTATGGCTACACCTTC

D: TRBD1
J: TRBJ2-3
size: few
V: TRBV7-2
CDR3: CASSLAGRGPDTQYF
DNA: TGTGCCAGCAGCTTAGCGGGAAGGGGGCCGGATACGCAGTATTTT

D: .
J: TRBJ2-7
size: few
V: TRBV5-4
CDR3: CASSQSTKGYGEQYF
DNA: TGTGCCAGCAGCCAAAGCACTAAGGGTTACGGCGAGCAGTACTTC

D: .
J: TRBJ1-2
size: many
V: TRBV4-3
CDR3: CASSQASGQTNYGYTF
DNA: TGCGCCAGCAGCCAAGCCTCTGGACAGACTAACTATGGCTACACCTTC

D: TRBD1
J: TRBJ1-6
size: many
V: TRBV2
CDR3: CASKGTGGSPLHF
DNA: TGTGCCAGCAAAGGGACAGGAGGTTCACCCCTCCACTTT